This T cell receptor (beta chain) comes out of a study of T cell responses to AZD1222 COVID-19 vaccine. The method was immunoSEQ multiplex PCR; TCRdb's version includes in-frame clones alone and lacks a portion of them. The sample shows around 250,000 clones, over 90% of them seen only once. Whole-study results and caveats: The span of vaccine-associated CD4 TCRs extended across spike, with dominance at 160-218 and 743-854. Most donors were white British and more were female, and clonal diversity was possibly underestimated. Just a handful of AZD1222 recipients were seropositive at baseline.

Details on this clone: Antigen: not known.

CDR3 length equals 13 residues. V lost 4 bases and J 5 bases, leaving 12 bases between the germline ends. The sequencing used peripheral blood, collected on day 0 of AZD1222 vaccination. This receptor was taken from an adult in good health. V is TRBV12-3 or TRBV12-4 and J is TRBJ2-7; a possible D gene is TRBD2 (5 bases). The CDR3 region is CASSSARGNEQYF. The CDR3 DNA reads TGTGCCAGCAGTTCAGCACGGGGTAACGAGCAGTACTTC.